These T cell receptor beta chains were read from a single sample in a study of blood T cell repertoires in COVID-19. Sequenced by immunoSEQ multiplex PCR; TCRdb stores in-frame clones only, minus some. The sample gives fewer than 200,000 clones, about 87% of which show up once; roughly an eighth is in the top ten. Material for sequencing was peripheral blood. These receptors were taken from a woman in her 70s with COVID-19, enrolled during active disease. Both conserved end residues are part of each CDR3. A D gene is named only where the DNA matches it firmly. Only part of the rows carry a size: once, few, many, or a class if the clone is expanded.

d_gene: TRBD1; j_gene: TRBJ2-1; abundance: .; v_gene: TRBV2; CDR3nt: TGTGCCAGCAGAGGGACAGGGGGCATTGAGCAGTTCTTC; CDR3aa: CASRGTGGIEQFF
d_gene: .; j_gene: TRBJ1-5; abundance: .; v_gene: TRBV18; CDR3nt: TGTGCCAGCTCACTGGTCCGGGCCGGGGGGAATAGCAATCAGCCCCAGCATTTT; CDR3aa: CASSLVRAGGNSNQPQHF
d_gene: .; j_gene: TRBJ1-1; abundance: .; v_gene: TRBV28; CDR3nt: TGTGCCAGCAGTTTCCAGTTCACTGAAGCTTTCTTT; CDR3aa: CASSFQFTEAFF
d_gene: TRBD1; j_gene: TRBJ1-2; abundance: .; v_gene: TRBV19; CDR3nt: TGTGCCAGTAGTACGGGACAGGGATCTTATGGCTACACCTTC; CDR3aa: CASSTGQGSYGYTF
d_gene: TRBD2; j_gene: TRBJ2-3; abundance: few; v_gene: TRBV3-1/TRBV3-2; CDR3nt: TGTGCCAGCAGCCCGGGACTAGCGGAACCAACAGATACGCAGTATTTT; CDR3aa: CASSPGLAEPTDTQYF
d_gene: .; j_gene: TRBJ1-4; abundance: once; v_gene: TRBV27; CDR3nt: TGTGCCAGCAGTTTAGGGTGGAGGGTAGGAGGAACTAATGAAAAACTGTTTTTT; CDR3aa: CASSLGWRVGGTNEKLFF
d_gene: TRBD1; j_gene: TRBJ1-4; abundance: .; v_gene: TRBV19; CDR3nt: TGTGCCAGTAGTCCACGGACAGGGGGAGGTGAAAAACTGTTTTTT; CDR3aa: CASSPRTGGGEKLFF
d_gene: .; j_gene: TRBJ1-1; abundance: .; v_gene: TRBV19; CDR3nt: TGTGCCAGTAGTATCGGAGCCACCCGAACTGAAGCTTTCTTT; CDR3aa: CASSIGATRTEAFF
d_gene: TRBD2; j_gene: TRBJ2-1; abundance: .; v_gene: TRBV2; CDR3nt: TGTGCCAGCAGCCTATCCGGACTAGCCTCCTACAATGAGCAGTTCTTC; CDR3aa: CASSLSGLASYNEQFF
d_gene: TRBD1; j_gene: TRBJ2-2; abundance: .; v_gene: TRBV11-2; CDR3nt: TGTGCCAGCAGCCCGGGACAGGGGAAGACCGGGGAGCTGTTTTTT; CDR3aa: CASSPGQGKTGELFF
d_gene: .; j_gene: TRBJ2-1; abundance: .; v_gene: TRBV30; CDR3nt: TGTGCCTGGAGCCGAGGAGGGTGGAATGAGCAGTTCTTC; CDR3aa: CAWSRGGWNEQFF
d_gene: TRBD1; j_gene: TRBJ1-2; abundance: .; v_gene: TRBV28; CDR3nt: TGTGCCAGCAGTTTTGGAGGGGACAGGGCGAACTATGGCTACACCTTC; CDR3aa: CASSFGGDRANYGYTF
d_gene: .; j_gene: TRBJ1-6; abundance: .; v_gene: TRBV28; CDR3nt: TGTGCCAGCAGTACCCAGGTTGGGGGGGCATCACCCCTCCACTTT; CDR3aa: CASSTQVGGASPLHF
d_gene: .; j_gene: TRBJ2-7; abundance: few; v_gene: TRBV11-3; CDR3nt: TGTGCCAGCAGCTCCGTGACAGAACGCTACGAGCAGTACTTC; CDR3aa: CASSSVTERYEQYF
d_gene: TRBD2; j_gene: TRBJ2-1; abundance: .; v_gene: TRBV19; CDR3nt: TGTGCCAGTAGTATAAGACTAGCGGGAGTGGATGAGCAGTTCTTC; CDR3aa: CASSIRLAGVDEQFF
d_gene: TRBD2; j_gene: TRBJ2-7; abundance: .; v_gene: TRBV27; CDR3nt: TGTGCCAGCAGTTTAAGTCTAGCGGTCTCCTACGAGCAGTACTTC; CDR3aa: CASSLSLAVSYEQYF
d_gene: .; j_gene: TRBJ2-3; abundance: once; v_gene: TRBV15; CDR3nt: TGTGCCACCAGCAGAGCCGATACACAGGGTCGAGATACGCAGTATTTT; CDR3aa: CATSRADTQGRDTQYF
d_gene: .; j_gene: TRBJ1-4; abundance: once; v_gene: TRBV7-9; CDR3nt: TGTGCCAGCAGCTTGGCTAGGACAGCAACTAATGAAAAACTGTTTTTT; CDR3aa: CASSLARTATNEKLFF
d_gene: .; j_gene: TRBJ1-1; abundance: .; v_gene: TRBV23-1; CDR3nt: TGCGCCAGCACGTCACCCTCAGCGACGCGGAAAACTGAAGCTTTCTTT; CDR3aa: CASTSPSATRKTEAFF
d_gene: TRBD2; j_gene: TRBJ2-2; abundance: .; v_gene: TRBV14; CDR3nt: TGTGCCAGCAGCCAAGATGTGAGAGGCGGGAGGATCGGGGAGCTGTTTTTT; CDR3aa: CASSQDVRGGRIGELFF
d_gene: TRBD2; j_gene: TRBJ2-1; abundance: .; v_gene: TRBV24-1; CDR3nt: TGTGCCACCAGTAGGCCTAGCGGGAGTTACTATGAGCAGTTCTTC; CDR3aa: CATSRPSGSYYEQFF
d_gene: TRBD1; j_gene: TRBJ1-4; abundance: once; v_gene: TRBV24-1; CDR3nt: TGTGCCATCCAGACAGGGGGAAGGGAAAAACTGTTTTTT; CDR3aa: CAIQTGGREKLFF
d_gene: .; j_gene: TRBJ1-1; abundance: .; v_gene: TRBV28; CDR3nt: TGTGCCAGCAGTTTATCGCGGGGTAGGACTGAAGCTTTCTTT; CDR3aa: CASSLSRGRTEAFF
d_gene: TRBD1; j_gene: TRBJ1-4; abundance: .; v_gene: TRBV5-5; CDR3nt: TGTGCCAGCAGCCCATCGGGACAGGTGAAATTTGAAAAACTGTTTTTT; CDR3aa: CASSPSGQVKFEKLFF
d_gene: TRBD1; j_gene: TRBJ1-2; abundance: .; v_gene: TRBV6-4; CDR3nt: TGTGCCAGCAGTAAAGGTAGGACAGGGTCCTTTGGCTACACCTTC; CDR3aa: CASSKGRTGSFGYTF
d_gene: TRBD2; j_gene: TRBJ2-7; abundance: .; v_gene: TRBV3-1/TRBV3-2; CDR3nt: TGTGCCAGCAGCCAAGATCGACTAGCGATCTACGAGCAGTACTTC; CDR3aa: CASSQDRLAIYEQYF
d_gene: .; j_gene: TRBJ2-7; abundance: .; v_gene: TRBV7-3; CDR3nt: TGTGCCAGCGGGCCGGGCAGGGGCTACGAGCAGTACTTC; CDR3aa: CASGPGRGYEQYF
d_gene: TRBD2; j_gene: TRBJ2-1; abundance: .; v_gene: TRBV30; CDR3nt: TGTGCCTGGGCACCACGGACTAGCGGCAATGAGCAGTTCTTC; CDR3aa: CAWAPRTSGNEQFF
d_gene: .; j_gene: TRBJ1-3; abundance: .; v_gene: TRBV27; CDR3nt: TGTGCCAGCAGTTTCGGAGGGGCAGGAAACACCATATATTTT; CDR3aa: CASSFGGAGNTIYF
d_gene: TRBD1; j_gene: TRBJ1-5; abundance: .; v_gene: TRBV6-5; CDR3nt: TGTGCCAGCAGTTCGGACAGGGGAGGCCAGCCCCAGCATTTT; CDR3aa: CASSSDRGGQPQHF
d_gene: TRBD1; j_gene: TRBJ2-7; abundance: .; v_gene: TRBV5-1; CDR3nt: TGCGCCAGCAGCTTGGCCATAACAGGGGCCTCCTACGAGCAGTACTTC; CDR3aa: CASSLAITGASYEQYF
d_gene: TRBD1; j_gene: TRBJ1-4; abundance: .; v_gene: TRBV3-1/TRBV3-2; CDR3nt: TGTGCCAGCAGCCAACAGACAGGGGTTGCTAATGAAAAACTGTTTTTT; CDR3aa: CASSQQTGVANEKLFF
d_gene: .; j_gene: TRBJ1-1; abundance: .; v_gene: TRBV28; CDR3nt: TGTGCCAGCATTGGATTTGGGGGGGAGAACACTGAAGCTTTCTTT; CDR3aa: CASIGFGGENTEAFF
d_gene: TRBD1; j_gene: TRBJ2-7; abundance: .; v_gene: TRBV27; CDR3nt: TGTGCCAGCAGATCGACAGGGTATGGATCCTACGAGCAGTACTTC; CDR3aa: CASRSTGYGSYEQYF
d_gene: TRBD1; j_gene: TRBJ1-5; abundance: .; v_gene: TRBV28; CDR3nt: TGTGCCAGCAGCCACGGACAGGGAATCAAGCCCCAGCATTTT; CDR3aa: CASSHGQGIKPQHF
d_gene: .; j_gene: TRBJ2-5; abundance: .; v_gene: TRBV24-1; CDR3nt: TGTGCCCCCGGTCGAACCCAGTACTTC; CDR3aa: CAPGRTQYF
d_gene: TRBD2; j_gene: TRBJ2-1; abundance: .; v_gene: TRBV27; CDR3nt: TGTGCCAGCAGTTTAAGGCTAGCGGGAGTGAATGAGCAGTTCTTC; CDR3aa: CASSLRLAGVNEQFF
d_gene: .; j_gene: TRBJ2-1; abundance: .; v_gene: TRBV28; CDR3nt: TGTGCCAGCAGACAGGGTCAGGGGTTTAATGAGCAGTTCTTC; CDR3aa: CASRQGQGFNEQFF
d_gene: TRBD2; j_gene: TRBJ2-5; abundance: .; v_gene: TRBV6-1; CDR3nt: TGTGCCAGCAGTGAACTATCGGGAGGTGAGACCCAGTACTTC; CDR3aa: CASSELSGGETQYF
d_gene: .; j_gene: TRBJ1-1; abundance: .; v_gene: TRBV27; CDR3nt: TGTGCCAGCAGTCCCCGACACCCCAAACCCGAAGCTTTCTTT; CDR3aa: CASSPRHPKPEAFF
d_gene: TRBD1; j_gene: TRBJ2-1; abundance: once; v_gene: TRBV6-5; CDR3nt: TGTGCCAGCAGTTACGAGGGACAGGGGTCCTACAATGAGCAGTTCTTC; CDR3aa: CASSYEGQGSYNEQFF
d_gene: .; j_gene: TRBJ1-6; abundance: .; v_gene: TRBV27; CDR3nt: TGTGCCAGCAGTTCCGGGAATTCACCCCTCCACTTT; CDR3aa: CASSSGNSPLHF